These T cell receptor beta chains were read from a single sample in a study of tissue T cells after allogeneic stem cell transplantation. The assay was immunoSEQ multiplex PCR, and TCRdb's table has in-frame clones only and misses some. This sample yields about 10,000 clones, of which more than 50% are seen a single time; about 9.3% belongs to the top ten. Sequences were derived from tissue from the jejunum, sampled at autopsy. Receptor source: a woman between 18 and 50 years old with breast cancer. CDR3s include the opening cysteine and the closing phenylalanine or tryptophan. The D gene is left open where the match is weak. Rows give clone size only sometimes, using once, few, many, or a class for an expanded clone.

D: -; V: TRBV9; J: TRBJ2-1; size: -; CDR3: CASSPRDRTYNEQFF; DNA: TGTGCCAGCAGCCCTCGGGACCGAACCTACAATGAGCAGTTCTTC
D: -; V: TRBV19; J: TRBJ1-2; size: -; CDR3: CATYLGGGELQAGYTF; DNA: TGTGCCACATACCTCGGGGGCGGGGAGTTACAAGCTGGCTACACCTTC
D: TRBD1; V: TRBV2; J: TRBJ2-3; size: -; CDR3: CASRGMEDRGPADTQYF; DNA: TGTGCCAGCAGGGGGATGGAGGACAGGGGCCCGGCAGATACGCAGTATTTT
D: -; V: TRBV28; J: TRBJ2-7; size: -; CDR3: CASHSNGAPSYEQYF; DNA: TGTGCCAGCCACTCGAACGGGGCCCCATCCTACGAGCAGTACTTC
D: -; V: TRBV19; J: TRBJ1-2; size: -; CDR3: CASSSGTVGYTF; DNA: TGTGCCAGTAGTTCCGGGACTGTCGGCTACACCTTC
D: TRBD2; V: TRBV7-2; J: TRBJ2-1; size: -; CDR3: CASSSETGTSGGQQFF; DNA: TGTGCCAGCAGTTCTGAAACCGGGACTAGTGGTGGGCAGCAGTTCTTC
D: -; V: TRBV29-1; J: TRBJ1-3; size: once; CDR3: CSVHPEAGNTIYF; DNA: TGCAGCGTTCACCCAGAGGCTGGAAACACCATATATTTT
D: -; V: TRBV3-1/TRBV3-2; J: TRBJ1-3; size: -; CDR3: CASSQGIGGTRGNTIYF; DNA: TGTGCCAGCAGCCAAGGAATTGGGGGGACGAGAGGAAACACCATATATTTT
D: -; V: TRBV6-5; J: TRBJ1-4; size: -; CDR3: CASRRTATNEKLFF; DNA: TGTGCCAGCAGACGGACGGCAACTAATGAAAAACTGTTTTTT
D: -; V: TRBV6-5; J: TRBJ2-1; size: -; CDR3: CASAYMSSSYNEQFF; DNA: TGTGCCAGCGCATACATGTCTAGCTCCTACAATGAGCAGTTCTTC
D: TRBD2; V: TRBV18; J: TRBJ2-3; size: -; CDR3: CASSPLAGSTDTQYF; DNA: TGTGCCAGCTCACCGCTAGCGGGGAGCACAGATACGCAGTATTTT
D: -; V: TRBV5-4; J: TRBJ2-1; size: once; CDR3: CASRRYNEQFF; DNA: TGTGCCAGCAGGCGGTACAATGAGCAGTTCTTC
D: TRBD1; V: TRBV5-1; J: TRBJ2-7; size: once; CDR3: CASRYRQGTVYEQYF; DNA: TGCGCCAGCAGATACCGACAGGGGACGGTCTACGAGCAGTACTTC
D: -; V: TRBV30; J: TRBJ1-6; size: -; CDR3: CAWSVRDGNSPLHF; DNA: TGTGCCTGGAGTGTCCGCGACGGCAATTCACCCCTCCACTTT
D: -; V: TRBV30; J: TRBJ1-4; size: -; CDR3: CAWSVRGFEKLFF; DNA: TGTGCCTGGAGTGTCCGGGGTTTTGAAAAACTGTTTTTT
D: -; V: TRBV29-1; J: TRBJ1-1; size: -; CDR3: CSVEDMTYNTEAFF; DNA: TGCAGCGTTGAAGACATGACCTATAACACTGAAGCTTTCTTT
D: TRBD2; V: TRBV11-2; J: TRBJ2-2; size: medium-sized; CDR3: CASSSYTGGPLGELFF; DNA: TGTGCCAGCAGCTCCTACACGGGGGGGCCCCTCGGGGAGCTGTTTTTT
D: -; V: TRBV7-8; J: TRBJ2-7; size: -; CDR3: CASSSVPRTVLDEQYF; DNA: TGTGCCAGCAGCTCAGTCCCAAGGACAGTTCTAGACGAGCAGTACTTC
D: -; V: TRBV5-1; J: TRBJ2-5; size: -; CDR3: CASSTEPKETQYF; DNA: TGCGCCAGCAGCACGGAACCGAAGGAGACCCAGTACTTC
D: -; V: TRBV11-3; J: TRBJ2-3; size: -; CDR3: CASSLAMRDTQYF; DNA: TGTGCCAGCAGCTTAGCCATGAGAGATACGCAGTATTTT
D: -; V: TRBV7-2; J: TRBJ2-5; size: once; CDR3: CASSLQGEETQYF; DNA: TGTGCCAGCAGCCTACAGGGTGAAGAGACCCAGTACTTC
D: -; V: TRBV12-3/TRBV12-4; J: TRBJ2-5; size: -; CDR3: CASRIEMGETQYF; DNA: TGTGCCAGCAGAATAGAGATGGGAGAGACCCAGTACTTC
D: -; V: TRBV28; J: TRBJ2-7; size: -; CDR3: CASEGEPYEQYF; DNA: TGTGCCAGCGAAGGAGAGCCCTACGAGCAGTACTTC
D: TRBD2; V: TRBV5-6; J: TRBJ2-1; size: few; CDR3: CASTAGVSTLGEQFF; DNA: TGTGCCAGCACCGCGGGGGTTTCTACTCTCGGTGAGCAGTTCTTC
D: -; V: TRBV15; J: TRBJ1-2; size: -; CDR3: CATSRPGLLGGDYGYTF; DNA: TGTGCCACCAGCAGACCGGGACTTTTAGGGGGGGACTATGGCTACACCTTC
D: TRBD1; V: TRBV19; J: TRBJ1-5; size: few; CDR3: CASSYRTGERNQPQHF; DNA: TGTGCCAGTAGTTACAGGACAGGGGAACGCAATCAGCCCCAGCATTTT
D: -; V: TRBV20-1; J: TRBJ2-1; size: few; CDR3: CSARDRRAQFF; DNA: TGCAGTGCTAGAGATCGGCGGGCGCAGTTCTTC
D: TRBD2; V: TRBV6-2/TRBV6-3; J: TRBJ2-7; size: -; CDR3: CASSLRSSGPYEQYF; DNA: TGTGCCAGCAGTTTGCGGTCTAGCGGCCCCTACGAGCAGTACTTC
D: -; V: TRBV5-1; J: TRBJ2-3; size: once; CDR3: CASSIQRYSTDTQYF; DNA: TGCGCCAGCAGCATTCAGCGGTATAGCACAGATACGCAGTATTTT
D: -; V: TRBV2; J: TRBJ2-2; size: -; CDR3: CASSDGAGGELFF; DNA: TGTGCCAGCAGTGACGGCGCGGGGGGGGAGCTGTTTTTT
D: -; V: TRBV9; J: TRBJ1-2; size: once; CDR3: CASSPTGPQWGYTF; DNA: TGTGCCAGCAGCCCGACGGGACCCCAGTGGGGCTACACCTTC
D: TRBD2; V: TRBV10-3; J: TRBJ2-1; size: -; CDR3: CAIGGGGGEQFF; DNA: TGTGCCATTGGGGGGGGAGGAGGCGAGCAGTTCTTC
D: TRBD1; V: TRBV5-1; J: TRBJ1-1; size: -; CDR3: CASRDQGGTEAFF; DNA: TGCGCCAGCAGGGATCAGGGGGGGACTGAAGCTTTCTTT
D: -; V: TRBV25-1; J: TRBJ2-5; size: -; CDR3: CASSEIGGAAEETQYF; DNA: TGTGCCAGCAGTGAAATAGGGGGAGCGGCGGAAGAGACCCAGTACTTC
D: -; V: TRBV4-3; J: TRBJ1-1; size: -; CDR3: CASSQDGERGVFF; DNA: TGCGCCAGCAGCCAAGATGGGGAGAGAGGTGTGTTCTTT
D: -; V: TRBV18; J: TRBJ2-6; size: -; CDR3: CASSPPGGSGANVLTF; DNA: TGTGCCAGCTCACCACCAGGGGGCTCTGGGGCCAACGTCCTGACTTTC
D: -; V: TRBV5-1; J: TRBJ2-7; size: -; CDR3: CASSYDSQGTYEQYF; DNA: TGCGCCAGCAGCTACGATTCTCAGGGGACCTACGAGCAGTACTTC
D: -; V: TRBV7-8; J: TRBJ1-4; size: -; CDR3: CASSLVQTNEKLFF; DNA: TGTGCCAGCAGCTTAGTACAGACCAATGAAAAACTGTTTTTT
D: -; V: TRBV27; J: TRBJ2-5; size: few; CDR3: CASSLSIGETQYF; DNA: TGTGCCAGCAGTTTATCGATCGGAGAGACCCAGTACTTC
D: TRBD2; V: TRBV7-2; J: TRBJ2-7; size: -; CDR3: CASSPRGGRFHEQYF; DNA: TGTGCCAGCAGCCCACGGGGGGGGCGCTTCCACGAGCAGTACTTC
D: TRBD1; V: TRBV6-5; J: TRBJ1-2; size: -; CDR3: CASSPGGNYGYTF; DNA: TGTGCCAGCAGCCCAGGGGGGAACTATGGCTACACCTTC
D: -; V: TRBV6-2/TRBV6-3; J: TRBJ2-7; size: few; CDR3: CASSYVGGSYEQYF; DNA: TGTGCCAGCAGTTACGTAGGGGGGTCCTACGAGCAGTACTTC
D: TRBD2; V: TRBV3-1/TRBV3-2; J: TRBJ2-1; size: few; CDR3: CASSPRLAGVYYNEQFF; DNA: TGTGCCAGCAGCCCCCGACTAGCGGGAGTTTACTACAATGAGCAGTTCTTC
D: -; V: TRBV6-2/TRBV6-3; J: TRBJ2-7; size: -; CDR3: CASSYAGSSYEQYF; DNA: TGTGCCAGCAGTTACGCCGGGAGCTCCTACGAGCAGTACTTC
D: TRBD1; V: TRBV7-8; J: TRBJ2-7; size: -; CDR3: CASSLDRGHEQYF; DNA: TGTGCCAGCAGCCTTGACAGGGGCCACGAGCAGTACTTC
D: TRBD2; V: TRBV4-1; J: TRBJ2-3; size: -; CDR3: CASSQGTSGRTDTQYF; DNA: TGCGCCAGCAGCCAAGGGACTAGCGGGCGTACAGATACGCAGTATTTT
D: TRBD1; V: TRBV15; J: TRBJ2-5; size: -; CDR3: CATQGQTQETQYF; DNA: TGTGCCACCCAGGGACAGACCCAAGAGACCCAGTACTTC
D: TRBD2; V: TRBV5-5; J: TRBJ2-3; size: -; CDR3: CASSQSGGRRTDTQYF; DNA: TGTGCCAGCAGCCAAAGCGGGGGGCGCCGTACAGATACGCAGTATTTT
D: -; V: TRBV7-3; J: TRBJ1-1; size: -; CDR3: CASSLDRNTEAFF; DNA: TGTGCCAGCAGCTTAGACCGGAACACTGAAGCTTTCTTT
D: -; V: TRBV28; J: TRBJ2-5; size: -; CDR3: CASTPGLQETQYF; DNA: TGTGCCAGCACCCCGGGCCTGCAAGAGACCCAGTACTTC
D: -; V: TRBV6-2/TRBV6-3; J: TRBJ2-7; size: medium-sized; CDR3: CASSSRFDSPMSSYEQYF; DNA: TGTGCCAGCAGTAGTCGGTTTGACAGTCCTATGAGCTCCTACGAGCAGTACTTC
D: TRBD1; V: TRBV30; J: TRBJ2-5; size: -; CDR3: CAWTPTGGAETQYF; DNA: TGTGCCTGGACCCCTACAGGGGGCGCAGAGACCCAGTACTTC
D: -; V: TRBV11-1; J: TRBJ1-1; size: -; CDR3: CASSLGRGGTEAFF; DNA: TGTGCCAGCAGCCTGGGCCGGGGAGGAACTGAAGCTTTCTTT
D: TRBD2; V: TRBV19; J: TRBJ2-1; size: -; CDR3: CASSISSGSNNEQFF; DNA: TGTGCCAGTAGTATATCTAGCGGGTCGAACAATGAGCAGTTCTTC
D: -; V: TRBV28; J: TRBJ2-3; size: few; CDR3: CASSQVSTDTQYF; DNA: TGTGCCAGCAGTCAAGTATCCACAGATACGCAGTATTTT
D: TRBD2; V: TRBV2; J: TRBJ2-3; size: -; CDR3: CASKAGSYSDTQYF; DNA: TGTGCCAGCAAAGCGGGGAGTTACTCAGATACGCAGTATTTT
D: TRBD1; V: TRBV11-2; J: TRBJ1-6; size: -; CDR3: CASSTGQGYNSPLHF; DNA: TGTGCCAGCAGCACCGGACAGGGCTATAATTCACCCCTCCACTTT
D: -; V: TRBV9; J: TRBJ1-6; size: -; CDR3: CASSATWGSYNSPLHF; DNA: TGTGCCAGCAGCGCGACCTGGGGCTCCTATAATTCACCCCTCCACTTT
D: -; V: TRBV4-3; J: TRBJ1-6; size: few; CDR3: CASSQDGERSLHF; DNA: TGCGCCAGCAGCCAAGACGGAGAGAGGTCCCTCCACTTT
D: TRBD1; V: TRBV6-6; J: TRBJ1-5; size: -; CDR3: CASSPSQGEPQHF; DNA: TGTGCCAGCAGCCCGTCCCAGGGGGAGCCCCAGCATTTT